This entry describes one T cell receptor (beta chain). Its specificity is unknown. This sample was taken from a study of cytomegalovirus exposure and HLA in healthy donors. Study conclusions and caveats: 16,951 TCR beta sequences were associated with HLA alleles at 0.05 false discovery rate in a later analysis. Researchers reported in a later analysis that a missense DCLRE1C variant was tied to TCR beta V- and J-gene trimming.

PCR employed 60 Vbeta and 13 Jbeta primers. Generated by immunoSEQ multiplex PCR, the TCRdb table keeps only in-frame clones and is missing some. Found here are fewer than 200,000 clones, 87% of them singletons; the top ten hold approximately 1.1%. With 4 bases removed from V and 7 bases from J, the gap between germline ends came to 19 bases. Looked up from germline, CDR1 is SQVTM and CDR2 is ANQGSEA. The CDR3 sequence is 14 residues long. Donors showed nominal health when sampled, although they likely had unrecorded immune exposures. The V and J genes are TRBV29-1 and TRBJ1-1; TRBD1 might be the D (5 bases). The clonotype was recovered from a boy aged 2 to 9 in good health and CMV-seronegative. What was sequenced was PBMCs. CDR3 sequence reads: CSVGRVGRTSEAFF. CDR3 nucleotides: TGCAGCGTTGGCCGGGTGGGTAGGACAAGTGAAGCTTTCTTT. Filled out from reference TRBV29-1 and TRBJ1-1, the complete variable domain reads SAVISQKPSRDICQRGTSLTIQCQVDSQVTMMFWYRQQPGQSLTLIATANQGSEATYESGFVIDKFPISRPNLTFSTLTVSNMSPEDSSIYLCSVGRVGRTSEAFFGQGTRLTVV.